This TCR beta chain originates from a study of OX40 agonist ivuxolimab in advanced cancers. Assay used: immunoSEQ multiplex PCR; TCRdb lists only in-frame clones, some missing. The sample gives around 40,000 clones, less than 85% of which show up once; around a sixth is in the top ten. The specimen comprised CD4+ or CD8+ T cells sorted from blood, sampled in a trial of the OX40 agonist ivuxolimab. This receptor was obtained from an adult with an advanced solid tumor such as melanoma, head and neck, liver or kidney cancer.

The CDR3 here is CASSPHGGGPPGGYTF. The CDR3 DNA reads as TGTGCCAGCAGCCCCCATGGGGGGGGCCCTCCTGGAGGCTACACCTTC. V usage is TRBV7-9 and J usage is TRBJ1-2, with a possible D match to TRBD1 (6 bases). The V and J ends lost 5 bases and 8 bases respectively, with 24 bases between them. Per germline, CDR1 SEHNR and CDR2 FQNEAQ (reference sequence). The length of the CDR3 is 16 residues.